This TCR beta chain originates from a study of T cells after yellow fever vaccination. This clonotype was picked up many times. Each CDR3 protein is one row after TCRdb ran MiXCR on the 5' RACE reads. The sample shows about 320,000 distinct CDR3 sequences, around 11% of them seen only once. Source: CD4+ T cells sorted from PBMCs, taken 45 days after the yellow fever booster vaccination. The sequence derives from a man in his late teens or twenties who received the YFV17D yellow fever vaccine.

Here the CDR3 reads CATTLGLAQTQYF. The CDR3 bases are TGTGCCACGACCCTTGGACTAGCACAGACCCAGTACTTC. The chain uses TRBV12-3 or TRBV12-4 and TRBJ2-5; 8 bases line up with TRBD2. The CDR3 runs 13 residues. V was pared by 10 bases and J by 6 bases, with 10 bases of the junction left unmatched.